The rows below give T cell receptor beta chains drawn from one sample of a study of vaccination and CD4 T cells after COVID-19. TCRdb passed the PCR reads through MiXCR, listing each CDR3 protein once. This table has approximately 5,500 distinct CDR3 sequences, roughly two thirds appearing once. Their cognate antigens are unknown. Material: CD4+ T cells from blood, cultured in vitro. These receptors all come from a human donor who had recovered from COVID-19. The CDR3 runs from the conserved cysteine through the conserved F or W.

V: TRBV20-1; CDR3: CSATDYRAGNEQFF
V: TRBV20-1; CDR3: CSDIFGETQYF
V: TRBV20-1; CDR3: CSARTERVSYNEQFF
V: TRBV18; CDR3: CASSSTSRHTIYF
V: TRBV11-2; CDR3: CASSLGRGQGRQPQHF
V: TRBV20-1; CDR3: CSAGLSGAGGELFF
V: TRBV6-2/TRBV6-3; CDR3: CASSYSRASGYTF
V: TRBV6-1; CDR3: CASSEALGNEQFF
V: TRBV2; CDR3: CESGTGTGELFF
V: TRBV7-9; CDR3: CASSLDTRDILFGYTF
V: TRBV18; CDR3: CASSKEWGDYGYTF